These 19 T cell receptor beta chains were all obtained from the same sample, sequenced in a study of somatic mutations in cytotoxic T cells in rheumatoid arthritis. Some clones are missing from TCRdb's copy, which holds only in-frame ones; the method was immunoSEQ multiplex PCR. The table has 20,000 to 25,000 clones, roughly 80% seen once. Sequencing input: CD8+ T cells sorted from blood. The receptors shown here come from an adult with rheumatoid arthritis.

This CDR3 reads CASSEFGQGSGELFF. CDR3 sequence (DNA): TGTGCCAGCAGTGAATTTGGACAGGGGTCCGGGGAGCTGTTTTTT. This chain links TRBV6-1 with TRBJ2-2, with 9 bases lining up with TRBD1. The V segment lost 2 bases and the J segment 6 bases; nucleotides outside the gene matches: 4. This CDR3 has 15 amino acids. Germline lookup yields CDR1 MNHNS and CDR2 SASEGT.

This clone was observed a few times. This chain connects TRBV9 to TRBJ1-1; D is unresolved. The CDR3 is 12 amino acids. CDR1 is SGDLS, CDR2 YYNGEE, per germline. Trimming took 2 bases from V and 1 from J, leaving 3 bases between them. CDR3 sequence reads: CASSVTNTEAFF. Here the CDR3 DNA reads TGTGCCAGCAGCGTCACGAACACTGAAGCTTTCTTT.

This chain links TRBV7-2 with TRBJ2-7, with 7 bases lining up with TRBD1. CDR3 length equals 15 residues. Germline CDR1 is SGHTA and CDR2 is FQGNSA. J lost 1 base, V lost 3 bases, and 6 bases had no gene match. The chain's CDR3 is CASSFTGAASYEQYF. CDR3 DNA sequence: TGTGCCAGCAGCTTCACAGGGGCCGCTTCCTACGAGCAGTACTTC. Together with reference TRBV7-2 and TRBJ2-7, the CDR3 gives the full variable domain: GAGVSQSPSNKVTEKGKDVELRCDPISGHTALYWYRQSLGQGLEFLIYFQGNSAPDKSGLPSDRFSAERTGGSVSTLTIQRTQQEDSAVYLCASSFTGAASYEQYFGPGTRLTVT.

The genes are TRBV27 and TRBJ2-5; 16 bases are shared with TRBD2. Trimming cost V 4 bases and J 5 bases; bases outside gene matches: 10. This CDR3 is built from 18 residues. Per germline, CDR1 MNHEY and CDR2 SMNVEV (reference sequence). The CDR3 DNA sequence: TGTGCCAGCAGTTGGACGGGACTAGCGGGGGGGGCAGGGGAGACCCAGTACTTC. Amino acid sequence: CASSWTGLAGGAGETQYF.

The V and J genes are TRBV2 and TRBJ2-2; D uncertain. Trimming removed 5 bases at V and 0 bases at J, with 19 bases between. Germline values: CDR1 SNHLY, CDR2 FYNNEI. CDR3 length equals 18 residues. This CDR3 is CASSFPIKTRPNTGELFF. The CDR3 coding sequence is TGTGCCAGCAGTTTTCCTATCAAGACTCGACCGAACACCGGGGAGCTGTTTTTT.

This chain links TRBV6-4 with TRBJ1-5, with D maybe TRBD1 (6 bases). CDR3 length: 15 residues. Germline loops: CDR1 MRHNA, CDR2 SNTAGT. V lost 6 bases and J 5 bases, leaving 17 bases between the germline ends. CDR3 DNA sequence: TGTGCCAGCAGAAAAACAAGGGGGGCGGATCAGCCCCAGCATTTT. Translation gives CASRKTRGADQPQHF.

The chain couples TRBV29-1 to TRBJ2-5; TRBD2 agrees at 8 bases. After removal of 5 bases from V and 2 bases from J, the junction contained 4 bases not matched to a gene. This CDR3 is 13 amino acids long. CDR1 is SQVTM and CDR2 is ANQGSEA in the germline V gene. This chain's CDR3 is CSVLAGIQETQYF. The CDR3 region has the DNA TGCAGCGTTTTAGCGGGGATACAAGAGACCCAGTACTTC.

The rearrangement links TRBV13 to TRBJ2-1; 9 bases fit TRBD2. The junction had 10 bases not matched to a gene; V was cut back by 5 bases and J by 5 bases. In germline, CDR1 is PRHDT, CDR2 FYEKMQ (reference sequence). The CDR3 extends over 16 amino acids. CDR3 loop: CASSPEGLAYHNEQFF. In nucleotides, the CDR3 is TGTGCCAGCAGCCCGGAGGGACTAGCTTACCACAATGAGCAGTTCTTC.

V usage is TRBV2 and J usage is TRBJ1-5; perhaps TRBD1 as D (5 bases). V was shortened by 6 bases and J by 2 bases, with 14 bases between the two germline ends. The CDR3 covers 15 residues. CDR1 and CDR2 (germline): SNHLY, FYNNEI. CDR3 in DNA: TGTGCCAGCAGAGAGACAGCCCTGGGCAATCAGCCCCAGCATTTT. Protein product: CASRETALGNQPQHF.

This clone is a singleton in its sample. J is TRBJ1-2 and V is TRBV10-2; D gene uncertain. CDR3 size: 12 residues. Germline V gene sequence: CDR1 WSHSY, CDR2 SAAADI. V was pared by 4 bases and J by 2 bases, with 5 bases between. CDR3 amino acids: CASSVYNYGYTF. CDR3 bases: TGCGCCAGCAGTGTTTACAACTATGGCTACACCTTC.

Details on this clone: Lacking the conserved final phenylalanine or tryptophan, this CDR3 likely reflects a read error. It is unclear where the CDR3 begins or ends on the DNA, so no DNA is shown, and the CDR3 is as TCRdb lists it. The CDR3 sequence: CASSKVGRRG. The chain is built from TRBV21-1 and TRBJ2-4. TRBV21-1 is shown as a pseudogene. The CDR3 adds up to 10 amino acids, both ends counted.

This clone was seen a few times. The chain combines TRBV7-9 with TRBJ1-2, with 7 bases aligning to TRBD1. The ends lost 5 bases at V and 3 bases at J; junction bases unmatched: 12. This CDR3 has 16 amino acids. Germline V CDR1 and CDR2: SEHNR, FQNEAQ (reference sequence). CDR3 DNA: TGTGCCAGCAGCCCGGACAGGATGGAGTTCGACTATGGCTACACCTTC. Translating gives CASSPDRMEFDYGYTF.

This clone occurred once. The chain combines TRBV6-1 with TRBJ1-1; D uncertain. The CDR3 totals 14 residues. Germline lookup yields CDR1 MNHNS and CDR2 SASEGT. Trimming left V 3 bases short and J 1 base short, with 9 bases between. In nucleotides, the CDR3 is TGTGCCAGCAGTGACGGGGTACCGAACACTGAAGCTTTCTTT. It is translated as CASSDGVPNTEAFF.

The chain joins TRBV19 to TRBJ2-7; TRBD1 agrees at 8 bases. V shed 4 bases and J 2 bases; nucleotides not matched to a gene: 7. The CDR3 consists of 15 residues. Per the germline V gene, CDR1 is LNHDA and CDR2 is SQIVND (reference sequence). CDR3 sequence reads: CASSRWAGQAYEQYF. Written as DNA, the CDR3 is TGTGCCAGTAGTAGATGGGCGGGACAGGCCTACGAGCAGTACTTC.

The J gene is TRBJ2-1, the V gene TRBV4-1; D tentatively fits TRBD1 or TRBD2 (5 bases each). Per germline, CDR1 MGHRA and CDR2 YSYEKL. The V end lost 3 bases, the J end lost 7 bases, and 13 bases lay between the germline ends. The CDR3 totals 14 residues. CDR3 in amino acids: CASSQNEGRNEQFF. In DNA form, the CDR3 reads TGCGCCAGCAGCCAGAACGAGGGGAGAAATGAGCAGTTCTTC.

This rearrangement joins TRBV20-1 to TRBJ2-1; D gene ambiguous. With 6 bases removed from V and 14 bases from J, the gap between germline ends came to 8 bases. The CDR3 runs 8 residues. From germline, CDR1 is DFQATT and CDR2 SNEGSKA (reference sequence). In nucleotides, the CDR3 is TGCAGTGCAGGTCGGGAGTTCTTC. Translating gives CSAGREFF.

The chain recombines TRBV6-1 with TRBJ2-7; no firm D call. The V and J ends lost 7 bases and 4 bases respectively, with 14 bases between them. Germline CDR1 and CDR2: MNHNS and SASEGT. CDR3 length equals 13 residues. The chain's CDR3 is CASIVGQGYEQYF. The CDR3 region has the DNA TGTGCCAGCATAGTTGGGCAAGGGTACGAGCAGTACTTC.

CDR3 sequence (DNA): TGTGCCAGCAGCTTAGGGGGAACAGGGATGGATGGCTACACCTTC. It codes for CASSLGGTGMDGYTF. V usage is TRBV7-2 and J usage is TRBJ1-2; maybe TRBD1 (6 bases). The CDR3 extends over 15 amino acids. Looked up from germline, CDR1 is SGHTA and CDR2 is FQGNSA. Trimming took 1 base from V and 6 from J, leaving 15 bases between them.

The chain recombines TRBV9 with TRBJ2-7; D possibly corresponds to TRBD2 (5 bases). This CDR3 contains 15 residues. V lost 0 bases to trimming and J lost 1 base, with 11 bases between them. Germline V gene lookup returns CDR1 SGDLS and CDR2 YYNGEE. This CDR3 reads CASSVGSGNSYEQYF. The CDR3, as DNA: TGTGCCAGCAGCGTAGGCAGCGGAAATTCCTACGAGCAGTACTTC.